This TCR beta chain was sequenced in a study of blood T cell repertoires in COVID-19. Study overall: COVID-19 samples collected from the United States, Italy and Spain covered acute and convalescent phases. From T cells, B-cell-depleted T cells, or PBMCs came the material, which was cDNA or gDNA.

In the original processing: Cell counts per sample came from amplifying reference gene primers. TCRdb's table, derived via immunoSEQ multiplex PCR, lists solely in-frame clones and lacks some. V, J and clone size are those of that table, while D and trimming were read from the DNA. The data contain approximately 250,000 clones, about 83% of them singletons. Germline V gene sequence: CDR1 MGHDK, CDR2 SYGVNS. The ends lost 6 bases at V and 3 bases at J; junction bases unmatched: 7. The CDR3 runs to 14 residues. The rearrangement uses TRBV25-1 and TRBJ2-7; the match to TRBD2 covers 8 bases. The TCR originated in a human donor in a cohort sampled during active COVID-19. The sequenced sample consisted of peripheral blood. The CDR3 DNA reads TGTGCCAGCAGGGGGACGGGAGGGAACTACGAGCAGTACTTC. Protein: CASRGTGGNYEQYF.